Each of the 27 T cell receptor beta chains below was sequenced from the same sample in a study. TCRdb re-called the RT-PCR reads with MiXCR, one entry per CDR3 protein. The profile shows 650,000 to 800,000 distinct CDR3 sequences, 12% to 15% of them singletons. Sequencing input: memory CD4+ T cells from blood. The receptors derive from a female donor in good health, serving as a healthy control.

The chain is built from TRBV23-1 and TRBJ2-5, with D possibly being TRBD1 (6 bases). TRBV23-1 is an ORF; its function is uncertain. V was cut by 6 bases and J by 7 bases, with 15 bases left in between. This CDR3 contains 13 residues. The DNA for the CDR3 is TGCGCCAGCAGGGCCGAGGTACAGGGGACCCAGTACTTC. Translating it yields CASRAEVQGTQYF.

This clonotype has a count of ten or more. The chain couples TRBV6-6 to TRBJ2-3; TRBD2 aligns across 12 bases. Trimming at V came to 6 bases and at J to 3 bases, leaving 10 bases not matched to a gene. The V gene's germline CDR1 is MNHNY and CDR2 SVGAGI (reference sequence). The CDR3 totals 17 residues. CDR3 protein: CASRPLSSGGATDTQYF. The CDR3 DNA sequence: TGTGCCAGCAGGCCTCTATCTAGCGGGGGGGCAACAGATACGCAGTATTTT.

This chain connects TRBV6-5 to TRBJ2-5, with D possibly being TRBD1 or TRBD2 (7 bases each). Germline V gene lookup returns CDR1 MNHEY and CDR2 SVGAGI. The CDR3 has 14 amino acids. V was clipped by 6 bases and J by 3 bases, with 14 bases between them. The CDR3 protein is CASRGGGREETQYF. Here the CDR3 DNA reads TGTGCCAGCAGGGGAGGGGGCAGGGAAGAGACCCAGTACTTC.

This clonotype turned up a few times. The V call is TRBV7-8, the J call TRBJ1-5; TRBD1 agrees at 9 bases. Trimming took 2 bases from V and 2 from J; bases not matched to a gene: 7. The CDR3 consists of 17 residues. Germline-derived CDR1 and CDR2 are SGHVS and FQNEAQ. CDR3 in amino acids: CASSLPLRTGGNQPQHF. The CDR3 region has the DNA TGTGCCAGCAGCTTACCCCTCCGGACAGGGGGCAATCAGCCCCAGCATTTT.

V usage is TRBV24-1 and J usage is TRBJ1-5; D uncertain. V lost 5 bases and J lost 3, with 4 bases in between. Per the germline V gene, CDR1 is KGHDR and CDR2 is SFDVKD. The CDR3 sequence is 12 residues long. This CDR3 is CATSAYNQPQHF. The CDR3 DNA sequence: TGTGCCACCAGTGCGTACAATCAGCCCCAGCATTTT.

This clonotype was picked up many times. This sequence joins TRBV20-1 and TRBJ2-1, with D perhaps matching TRBD2 (5 bases). The V end was cut by 7 bases, the J end by 5 bases, with 15 bases between. From germline, CDR1 is DFQATT and CDR2 SNEGSKA (reference sequence). The CDR3 covers 13 residues. CDR3 sequence reads: CSVPVPGDNEQFF. CDR3 coding DNA: TGCAGTGTCCCGGTTCCCGGGGACAATGAGCAGTTCTTC.

This rearrangement joins TRBV6-1 to TRBJ1-2; the match to TRBD1 covers 8 bases. CDR3 length equals 14 residues. V trimming: 3 bases; J trimming: 4 bases; junction bases outside the gene matches: 4. CDR1 MNHNS and CDR2 SASEGT come from the germline V gene. The CDR3 DNA reads as TGTGCCAGCAGTGACCCAGGGGGCATCTATGGCTACACCTTC. Translation: CASSDPGGIYGYTF.

This chain uses TRBV20-1 with TRBJ2-3; D is ambiguous. This CDR3 comprises 15 residues. V was cut by 1 base and J by 0 bases, with 11 bases left in between. The germline CDR1 and CDR2 sequences are DFQATT and SNEGSKA (reference sequence). The CDR3 region has the DNA TGCAGTGCTAGAGCCCCGGTCCCTAGCACAGATACGCAGTATTTT. Protein sequence: CSARAPVPSTDTQYF.

The rearrangement joins TRBV14 to TRBJ2-7; D uncertain. The CDR3 spans 12 residues. Germline lookup yields CDR1 SGHDN and CDR2 FVKESK. V was clipped by 1 base and J by 4 bases, with 5 bases between them. CDR3 DNA: TGTGCCAGCAGCCAAGCGGATTACGAGCAGTACTTC. It yields the protein CASSQADYEQYF.

The rearrangement joins TRBV3-1 to TRBJ2-1; perhaps TRBD2 as D (6 bases). Trimming shortened V by 0 bases and J by 5 bases, and 14 bases separated the two germline ends. From germline, CDR1 is LGHDT and CDR2 YNNKEL (reference sequence). The CDR3 covers 16 residues. CDR3: CASSQDPGALNNEQFF. CDR3 nucleotide sequence: TGTGCCAGCAGCCAAGACCCGGGAGCCCTAAACAATGAGCAGTTCTTC.

In its sample, this clonotype was seen many times. The chain links TRBV27 to TRBJ2-7; 8 bases match TRBD2. Unmatched junction bases numbered 3, after V lost 6 bases and J lost 2 bases. The CDR3 loop spans 13 amino acids. Germline V gene sequence: CDR1 MNHEY, CDR2 SMNVEV (reference sequence). The CDR3 spells CASRLADTYEQYF. For the CDR3, the DNA is TGTGCCAGCAGACTAGCGGATACCTACGAGCAGTACTTC.

This clonotype was counted between two and nine times. This rearrangement joins TRBV11-2 to TRBJ2-7; TRBD2 might be the D (6 bases). The CDR3 loop spans 15 amino acids. V dropped 4 bases and J dropped 3 bases, with 16 bases sitting between them. The germline V gene encodes CDR1 SGHAT and CDR2 FQNNGV. In DNA form, the CDR3 reads TGTGCCAGCAGCTCCCTCCGGGACTCCTTCTACGAGCAGTACTTC. Residues: CASSSLRDSFYEQYF.

This clonotype was seen a handful of times. J is TRBJ2-3 and V is TRBV7-3; 8 bases map to TRBD1. The length of the CDR3 is 15 residues. Germline lookup yields CDR1 SGHTA and CDR2 FQGTGA. J gave up 4 bases and V 6 bases, and 9 bases lay outside the gene matches. CDR3 amino acids: CASSSLQTGADTQYF. The CDR3 nucleotides read TGTGCCAGCAGTTCCCTTCAGACAGGGGCAGATACGCAGTATTTT.

This clonotype was counted at least ten times. The V gene is TRBV27, the J gene TRBJ2-5; D gene unclear. Per germline, CDR1 MNHEY and CDR2 SMNVEV (reference sequence). Trimming shortened V by 0 bases and J by 3 bases, and 8 bases separated the two germline ends. The CDR3 is 14 amino acids. The CDR3 nucleotides read TGTGCCAGCAGTTTATCGAGCCCGGAAGAGACCCAGTACTTC. This sequence encodes CASSLSSPEETQYF.

This chain connects TRBV14 to TRBJ2-2; no firm D call. Germline V CDR1 and CDR2: SGHDN, FVKESK. Trimming stripped 0 bases from V and 8 bases from J, with 7 bases between. CDR3 length equals 13 residues. The CDR3 region is CASSQDAEGELFF. DNA for the CDR3: TGTGCCAGCAGCCAAGATGCCGAGGGGGAGCTGTTTTTT.

This chain joins TRBV28 and TRBJ2-7; 8 nucleotides line up with TRBD1. CDR1 is MDHEN, CDR2 SYDVKM, per germline. Germline trimming cut 5 bases from V and 9 bases from J; bases unmatched to any gene: 12. The CDR3 length is 14 residues. The CDR3 coding sequence is TGTGCCAGCAGTACGGGACAGGTCCCTCCGTGGCAGTACTTC. Protein product: CASSTGQVPPWQYF.

This clonotype was seen at least ten times. The DNA of the CDR3 is TGCGCCAGCAGCTGGAACACAGGGGACTATGGCTACACCTTC. As protein: CASSWNTGDYGYTF. The V call is TRBV5-1, the J call TRBJ1-2; 7 positions agree with TRBD1. CDR3 length: 14 residues. With 3 bases clipped from V and 3 bases from J, the junction kept 5 bases outside the gene matches. Germline lookup yields CDR1 SGHRS and CDR2 YFSETQ. Filled out from reference TRBV5-1 and TRBJ1-2, the complete variable domain reads KAGVTQTPRYLIKTRGQQVTLSCSPISGHRSVSWYQQTPGQGLQFLFEYFSETQRNKGNFPGRFSGRQFSNSRSEMNVSTLELGDSALYLCASSWNTGDYGYTFGSGTRLTVV.

The table lists this clonotype with a few counts. The V gene is TRBV6-6, the J gene TRBJ1-3; no reliable D call. Germline-derived CDR1 and CDR2 are MNHNY and SVGAGI (reference sequence). The CDR3 consists of 12 residues. V dropped 0 bases and J dropped 8 bases, with 5 bases sitting between them. This chain's CDR3 is CASSYSWDTIYF. The CDR3 DNA sequence: TGTGCCAGCAGTTACTCGTGGGACACCATATATTTT.

This chain uses TRBV6-2 or TRBV6-3 with TRBJ1-1; possible D gene TRBD1, 6 bases. V was cut by 5 bases and J by 1 base, with 14 bases left in between. The CDR3 is 15 residues long. Germline V lookup: CDR1 MNHEY, CDR2 SVGEGT. CDR3 DNA: TGTGCCAGCAGTCCCCGGGGACATGCGAACACTGAAGCTTTCTTT. This gives the protein CASSPRGHANTEAFF.

The CDR3 nucleotides are TGTGCCAGCAGCCCCCGGGCCCGGAAGGAAAACTATGGCTACACCTTC. This translates into CASSPRARKENYGYTF. V usage is TRBV7-9 and J usage is TRBJ1-2; no clear D. Trimming left V 5 bases short and J 2 bases short, with 18 bases between. CDR1 and CDR2 (germline): SEHNR, FQNEAQ (reference sequence). The CDR3 is made up of 16 amino acids.

This clonotype was picked up a small number of times. The V gene is TRBV6-1, the J gene TRBJ2-1, with 7 bases aligning to TRBD1. The CDR3 is 14 residues long. The germline CDR1 and CDR2 sequences are MNHNS and SASEGT. V was clipped by 6 bases and J by 8 bases; unmatched bases: 10. CDR3 bases: TGTGCCAGCAGGCCATCCGACAGGGCGGATGAGCAGTTCTTC. Its translation: CASRPSDRADEQFF.

The J gene is TRBJ1-1, the V gene TRBV20-1, with D possibly being TRBD1 (6 bases). This CDR3 region has 11 residues. The germline V gene has CDR1 DFQATT and CDR2 SNEGSKA (reference sequence). V lost 6 bases and J 7 bases, leaving 12 bases between the germline ends. CDR3 residues: CSAGRGLEAFF. In DNA, the CDR3 is TGCAGTGCAGGCCGGGGGCTTGAAGCTTTCTTT.

This clonotype turned up a few times. V gene TRBV7-3 combines with J gene TRBJ2-1; the D is unclear. V was trimmed by 2 bases and J by 4 bases, leaving 12 bases between them. The germline V gene has CDR1 SGHTA and CDR2 FQGTGA. The length of the CDR3 is 15 residues. The CDR3, as DNA: TGTGCCAGCAGCTTAGACGGTCGGAATTACAATGAGCAGTTCTTC. This translates into CASSLDGRNYNEQFF.

For the CDR3, the DNA is TGTGCCAGCAGCTTACCCGGGGAAAAACTGTTTTTT. This sequence encodes CASSLPGEKLFF. The chain combines TRBV7-2 with TRBJ1-4; D is unclear. V dropped 2 bases and J dropped 8 bases, with 6 bases sitting between them. CDR1 SGHTA and CDR2 FQGNSA come from the germline V gene. This CDR3 spans 12 amino acids.

This clonotype has ten or more counts. The chain has TRBV20-1 and TRBJ2-1, with TRBD2 matching 11 bases. The CDR3 spans 16 residues. The junction had 2 bases not matched to a gene; V was cut back by 1 base and J by 0 bases. CDR1 and CDR2 from the germline V gene are DFQATT and SNEGSKA (reference sequence). In DNA, the CDR3 is TGCAGTGCTAGAGTTAGCGGGGGGGACTCCTACAATGAGCAGTTCTTC. Amino acid sequence: CSARVSGGDSYNEQFF.

The J gene is TRBJ2-1, the V gene TRBV10-3; 9 bases map to TRBD2. With V trimmed by 6 bases and J by 10 bases, 13 bases remained unmatched. Germline V gene lookup returns CDR1 ENHRY and CDR2 SYGVKD. CDR3 size: 15 residues. The CDR3 spells CAIRLAGAELGEQFF. CDR3 nucleotide sequence: TGTGCCATCAGGTTAGCGGGGGCGGAATTGGGGGAGCAGTTCTTC.

The chain is built from TRBV19 and TRBJ2-1; weak D call: TRBD2 (6 bases). With 5 bases removed from V and 6 bases from J, the gap between germline ends came to 17 bases. This CDR3 contains 15 residues. In germline, CDR1 is LNHDA, CDR2 SQIVND (reference sequence). The CDR3 DNA is TGTGCCAGTAGTTCTAGCGCGAAGCTCCTCAATGAGCAGTTCTTC. Translating gives CASSSSAKLLNEQFF.